Described below is a single T cell receptor beta chain sequence and its context. Profiled with immunoSEQ multiplex PCR; TCRdb holds only in-frame clones, not every one. The repertoire holds fewer than 450,000 clones, about 88% seen once, with roughly 1.2% in the top ten. The age range of participants was 18 to 89 years, with residence in under 30 US areas. The V gene lost 3 bases and the J gene lost 4 bases, with 13 bases spanning the gap. The V gene's germline CDR1 is SEHNR and CDR2 FQNEAQ (reference sequence). The CDR3 has 14 amino acids. The entry originates in a study of blood T cell repertoires in COVID-19.

The receptor comes from a woman aged 18-29 years who had recovered from COVID-19. The sample was PBMCs or T cells enriched from blood (not recorded which). This chain links TRBV7-9 with TRBJ2-7, with a weak D call TRBD1 (7 bases). The CDR3 DNA is TGTGCCAGCAGCTTGGAGGGACAGCCTTACGAGCAGTACTTC. Translation gives CASSLEGQPYEQYF.